These 26 T cell receptor beta chains originate from one sample sequenced in a study of T cells in tuberculosis. Here immunoSEQ multiplex PCR was the method, and the copy in TCRdb shows in-frame clones only, minus some. The sample holds about 29,000 clones, 85% to 95% seen once. Sequencing was carried out using PBMCs. Every receptor here comes from a donor aged 5-35 years with latent tuberculosis or without tuberculosis infection.

This clone was observed a single time. V gene TRBV6-6 combines with J gene TRBJ1-2; perhaps TRBD1 as D (6 bases). The germline gives CDR1 MNHNY, CDR2 SVGAGI (reference sequence). The CDR3 totals 13 residues. V was clipped by 2 bases and J by 3 bases, with 7 bases between them. The CDR3 reads CASSYKGDYGYTF. CDR3 DNA: TGTGCCAGCAGTTACAAGGGGGACTATGGCTACACCTTC.

DNA of the CDR3: TGTGCCAGCAGTTCTGCACCGCGGGAGGTCGACTACGAGCAGTACTTC. It is translated as CASSSAPREVDYEQYF. The chain joins TRBV25-1 to TRBJ2-7; 8 nucleotides match TRBD2. The V segment lost 5 bases and the J segment 3 bases; nucleotides outside the gene matches: 12. Germline-derived CDR1 and CDR2 are MGHDK and SYGVNS. The CDR3 is made up of 16 amino acids.

J is TRBJ2-7 and V is TRBV5-1; 10 bases are shared with TRBD1. Germline V lookup: CDR1 SGHRS, CDR2 YFSETQ. Trimming cost V 2 bases and J 6 bases; bases outside gene matches: 8. The CDR3 runs 15 residues. The CDR3: CASSLLGTGVLEQYF. As DNA, the CDR3 is TGCGCCAGCAGCTTATTGGGGACAGGGGTACTCGAGCAGTACTTC.

This clone showed up just once. The gene calls are TRBV25-1 and TRBJ2-1; 7 bases are a match to TRBD2. V shed 3 bases and J 5 bases; nucleotides not matched to a gene: 7. Germline CDR1 and CDR2: MGHDK and SYGVNS. This CDR3 comprises 15 residues. Here the CDR3 DNA reads TGTGCCAGCAGTGAGGCTAGCGGCGCGGACAATGAGCAGTTCTTC. Its protein product is CASSEASGADNEQFF.

This sequence joins TRBV7-2 and TRBJ2-7, with TRBD2 matching 8 bases. The CDR3 spans 15 residues. V gave up 0 bases and J gave up 2 bases; unmatched junction bases: 3. Germline lookup yields CDR1 SGHTA and CDR2 FQGNSA. CDR3 residues: CASSLASGAAYEQYF. CDR3 bases: TGTGCCAGCAGCTTAGCTAGCGGGGCCGCCTACGAGCAGTACTTC.

The rearrangement joins TRBV5-4 to TRBJ2-7, with D possibly matching TRBD1 (6 bases). The CDR3 spans 15 residues. The V gene lost 6 bases and the J gene lost 3 bases, with 19 bases spanning the gap. CDR1 is SGHNT, CDR2 YYREEE, per germline (reference sequence). The CDR3 loop reads CASTSSPGQFYEQYF. CDR3 nucleotide sequence: TGTGCCAGCACCTCATCCCCGGGACAATTCTACGAGCAGTACTTC.

The chain carries TRBV6-6 and TRBJ1-1; unclear D gene. Germline-derived CDR1 and CDR2 are MNHNY and SVGAGI (reference sequence). V gave up 6 bases and J gave up 5 bases, with 13 bases separating them. The CDR3 consists of 13 residues. The CDR3 DNA sequence: TGTGCCAGCAGCTTCAACAGAGGGACTGAAGCTTTCTTT. Encoded protein: CASSFNRGTEAFF.

The chain employs TRBV5-1 and TRBJ1-2, with 8 positions matching TRBD1. Germline loops: CDR1 SGHRS, CDR2 YFSETQ. V was pared by 3 bases and J by 1 base, with 11 bases of the junction left unmatched. This CDR3 is built from 17 residues. CDR3 residues: CASSSGQDLFINYGYTF. CDR3 sequence (DNA): TGCGCCAGCAGCTCGGGACAGGACTTATTCATTAACTATGGCTACACCTTC.

The genes are TRBV6-5 and TRBJ2-1, with a possible D match to TRBD2 (7 bases). Trimming took off 5 bases at V and 4 bases at J, with 15 bases between the two ends. The CDR3 runs 15 residues. Germline V lookup: CDR1 MNHEY, CDR2 SVGAGI. The CDR3 here is CASSPRGGRYNEQFF. The CDR3 region has the DNA TGTGCCAGCAGTCCGAGGGGGGGCCGGTACAATGAGCAGTTCTTC.

The chain uses TRBV28 and TRBJ2-2; the match to TRBD1 covers 7 bases. The CDR3 loop spans 13 amino acids. V lost 4 bases and J lost 5; bases outside the gene matches: 1. The germline V gene encodes CDR1 MDHEN and CDR2 SYDVKM. CDR3 bases: TGTGCCAGCAGTTCCAGGGGGACCGGGGAGCTGTTTTTT. Amino acid sequence: CASSSRGTGELFF.

This chain links TRBV5-4 with TRBJ2-7, with TRBD1 identical over 9 bases. V was clipped by 3 bases and J by 6 bases; unmatched bases: 7. Germline CDR1 reads SGHNT; CDR2 reads YYREEE (reference sequence). This CDR3 region has 14 residues. In nucleotides, the CDR3 is TGTGCCAGCAGCTGGGGACAGGGCATGGTCGAGCAGTACTTC. It encodes CASSWGQGMVEQYF.

The V gene is TRBV5-4, the J gene TRBJ2-3; 9 bases map to TRBD2. CDR3 size: 15 residues. Per the germline V gene, CDR1 is SGHNT and CDR2 is YYREEE (reference sequence). Trimming took 2 bases from V and 2 from J; bases not matched to a gene: 3. CDR3 amino acids: CASSFGTSSTDTQYF. In DNA, the CDR3 is TGTGCCAGCAGCTTCGGGACTAGCTCCACAGATACGCAGTATTTT. The full variable domain, in which reference TRBV5-4 and TRBJ2-3 provide the parts outside the CDR3, is ETGVTQSPTHLIKTRGQQVTLRCSSQSGHNTVSWYQQALGQGPQFIFQYYREEENGRGNFPPRFSGLQFPNYSSELNVNALELDDSALYLCASSFGTSSTDTQYFGPGTRLTVL.

The chain joins TRBV27 to TRBJ1-5; D is unresolved. Germline assignment: CDR1 MNHEY and CDR2 SMNVEV (reference sequence). This CDR3 is built from 14 residues. V dropped 3 bases and J dropped 1 base, with 7 bases sitting between them. CDR3 sequence: CASSFTGSNQPQHF. DNA of the CDR3: TGTGCCAGCAGTTTCACGGGGAGCAATCAGCCCCAGCATTTT.

Regarding this clone: This CDR3 is also generated by other DNA sequences in the sample. Written as DNA, the CDR3 is TGTGCCAGCAGCTTGGGGAGCTCCTACGAGCAGTACTTC. Translated, it gives CASSLGSSYEQYF. This chain connects TRBV5-6 to TRBJ2-7; D ambiguous. V lost 0 bases and J 0 bases, leaving 4 bases between the germline ends. The CDR3 loop spans 13 amino acids. Per the germline V gene, CDR1 is SGHDT and CDR2 is YYEEEE. Complete variable domain (other parts from reference TRBV5-6 and TRBJ2-7): DAGVTQSPTHLIKTRGQQVTLRCSPKSGHDTVSWYQQALGQGPQFIFQYYEEEERQRGNFPDRFSGHQFPNYSSELNVNALLLGDSALYLCASSLGSSYEQYFGPGTRLTVT.

The rearrangement links TRBV18 to TRBJ2-7; 9 bases agree with TRBD1. This CDR3 has 16 residues. Per germline, CDR1 KGHSH and CDR2 LQKENI. With 4 bases clipped from V and 7 bases from J, the junction kept 14 bases outside the gene matches. This CDR3 reads CASSRGRGQGSGEQYF. The CDR3 nucleotides read TGTGCCAGCTCACGCGGTCGGGGACAGGGATCGGGGGAGCAGTACTTC. The complete variable domain, with remaining parts taken from reference TRBV18 and TRBJ2-7, reads NAGVMQNPRHLVRRRGQEARLRCSPMKGHSHVYWYRQLPEEGLKFMVYLQKENIIDESGMPKERFSAEFPKEGPSILRIQQVVRGDSAAYFCASSRGRGQGSGEQYFGPGTRLTVT.

The chain recombines TRBV28 with TRBJ1-2; no firm D call. The CDR3 is 14 residues long. Germline CDR1 MDHEN, CDR2 SYDVKM. V lost 6 bases and J 2 bases, leaving 13 bases between the germline ends. For the CDR3, the DNA is TGTGCCAGCAGCTTGAGGTCCGGGAACTATGGCTACACCTTC. Its protein is CASSLRSGNYGYTF.

V gene TRBV7-9 combines with J gene TRBJ1-1; no reliable D call. The germline CDR1 and CDR2 sequences are SEHNR and FQNEAQ (reference sequence). The ends were cut back, 1 base at V and 1 base at J, with 7 bases in the middle. The CDR3 is 14 residues long. The CDR3 region is CASSLEDWNTEAFF. CDR3 coding DNA: TGTGCCAGCAGCTTAGAGGACTGGAACACTGAAGCTTTCTTT.

The chain combines TRBV11-1 with TRBJ1-2; the match to TRBD1 covers 10 bases. This CDR3 spans 15 amino acids. The germline V gene has CDR1 SGHAT and CDR2 FQDESV (reference sequence). V trimming: 4 bases; J trimming: 4 bases; junction bases outside the gene matches: 6. DNA for the CDR3: TGTGCCAGCAGCTCCCTGGGACAGGGGATCTATGGCTACACCTTC. Its translation is CASSSLGQGIYGYTF.

The chain links TRBV28 to TRBJ1-2, with 7 bases lining up with TRBD1. Germline-derived CDR1 and CDR2 are MDHEN and SYDVKM. Trimming at V came to 5 bases and at J to 7 bases, leaving 10 bases not matched to a gene. The CDR3 is 14 amino acids. CDR3 amino acids: CASSPPATGTGYTF. The CDR3 region has the DNA TGTGCCAGCAGTCCCCCCGCGACAGGGACTGGCTACACCTTC.

The gene calls are TRBV28 and TRBJ2-6, with D possibly being TRBD1 (6 bases). The length of the CDR3 is 17 residues. V was cut by 4 bases and J by 0 bases, with 13 bases left in between. Germline lookup yields CDR1 MDHEN and CDR2 SYDVKM. The CDR3 here is CASSSDSSNSGANVLTF. The CDR3 nucleotides are TGTGCCAGCAGTTCGGACAGCTCCAACTCTGGGGCCAACGTCCTGACTTTC.

The chain is built from TRBV7-9 and TRBJ2-1; 11 bases agree with TRBD1. The CDR3 contains 16 residues. Germline V gene lookup returns CDR1 SEHNR and CDR2 FQNEAQ (reference sequence). With V trimmed by 5 bases and J by 10 bases, 13 bases remained unmatched. CDR3 in DNA: TGTGCCAGCAGCCACCCGGGACAGGGGGACCTCAGGGAGCAGTTCTTC. Protein: CASSHPGQGDLREQFF.

This CDR3 reads CASSLALGASGINEQFF. CDR3 nucleotides: TGCGCCAGCAGCTTGGCCCTGGGGGCTAGCGGGATAAATGAGCAGTTCTTC. The chain uses TRBV5-1 and TRBJ2-1; 9 bases align to TRBD2. Germline V gene data show CDR1 as SGHRS and CDR2 as YFSETQ. Trimming took 0 bases from V and 7 from J; bases not matched to a gene: 11. CDR3 length: 17 amino acids.

This clone appeared once. This chain links TRBV28 with TRBJ2-5; TRBD2 matches 9 bases. The V segment lost 6 bases and the J segment 2 bases; nucleotides outside the gene matches: 4. CDR1 is MDHEN and CDR2 is SYDVKM in the germline V gene. The CDR3 consists of 14 residues. The CDR3 region is CASSSSGTQETQYF. In DNA, the CDR3 is TGTGCCAGCAGCTCTAGCGGGACTCAAGAGACCCAGTACTTC.

V usage is TRBV7-9 and J usage is TRBJ2-1; no definite D call. CDR1 is SEHNR, CDR2 FQNEAQ, per germline (reference sequence). Trimming left V 4 bases short and J 6 bases short, with 7 bases between. The CDR3 has 12 amino acids. The CDR3 DNA follows: TGTGCCAGCAGCTACAGTATCAATGAGCAGTTCTTC. Translation: CASSYSINEQFF.

The V call is TRBV14, the J call TRBJ2-1; 9 nucleotides agree with TRBD1. After removal of 3 bases from V and 4 bases from J, the junction contained 7 bases not matched to a gene. Germline CDR1 and CDR2: SGHDN and FVKESK. The CDR3 is made up of 16 amino acids. CDR3 bases: TGTGCCAGCAGCCAGACAGGGGGTATTACTTACAATGAGCAGTTCTTC. Its translation is CASSQTGGITYNEQFF.

The J gene is TRBJ2-1, the V gene TRBV4-1; 12 bases align to TRBD2. This CDR3 is 19 amino acids long. V gave up 0 bases and J gave up 7 bases; unmatched junction bases: 13. Germline loops: CDR1 MGHRA, CDR2 YSYEKL. This CDR3 is CASSQDIRGTSGRSNEQFF. The DNA of the CDR3 is TGCGCCAGCAGCCAAGATATCCGAGGCACTAGCGGGAGGTCGAATGAGCAGTTCTTC.